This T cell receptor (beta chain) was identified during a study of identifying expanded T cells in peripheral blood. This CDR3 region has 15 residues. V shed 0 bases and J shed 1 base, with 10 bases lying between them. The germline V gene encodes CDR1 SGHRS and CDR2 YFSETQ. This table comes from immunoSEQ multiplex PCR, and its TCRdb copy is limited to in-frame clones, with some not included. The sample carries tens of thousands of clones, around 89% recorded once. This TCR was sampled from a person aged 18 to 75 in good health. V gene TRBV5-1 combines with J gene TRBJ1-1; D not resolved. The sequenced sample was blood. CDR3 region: CASSLASGPNTEAFF. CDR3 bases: TGCGCCAGCAGCTTGGCCTCGGGTCCGAACACTGAAGCTTTCTTT.